This TCR beta chain was obtained from a study of cytomegalovirus exposure and HLA in healthy donors. PCR amplification relied on 60 Vbeta primers (plus 13 Jbeta primers). Generated by immunoSEQ multiplex PCR, the TCRdb table keeps only in-frame clones and is missing some. Here the sample spans 200,000 or so clones, around 85% being singletons. V was clipped by 2 bases and J by 0 bases, with 11 bases between them. Germline loops: CDR1 SGHTA, CDR2 FQGNSA. This CDR3 has 15 amino acids. The clonotype comes from a man aged 40-50 years in good health and CMV-seropositive. The source material was PBMCs. This chain connects TRBV7-2 to TRBJ2-7; D gene uncertain. CDR3 coding DNA: TGTGCCAGCAGCTTAACCCTAGTGTCCTCCTACGAGCAGTACTTC. It encodes CASSLTLVSSYEQYF.